This TCR beta chain was recorded in a study of OX40 agonist ivuxolimab in advanced cancers. Study overall: Cohort: around 79% men, mean age approximately 60, aged about 20 to 90. Study-wide results and limits: The investigators did not determine what antigen specificity the expanded peripheral T cells had. There was clonal expansion of CD4+ and CD8+ blood T cells by week 6 at 0.1 to 3.0 mg/kg.

Germline CDR1 SGHVS, CDR2 FNYEAQ. Trimming took off 5 bases at V and 2 bases at J, with 17 bases between the two ends. The CDR3 covers 16 residues. As regards this clone: The antigen is unknown.

Here immunoSEQ multiplex PCR was the method, and the copy in TCRdb shows in-frame clones only, minus some. The sample gives 75,000 to 80,000 clones, about 86% of which show up once; roughly 0.77% is in the top ten. This chain connects TRBV7-6 to TRBJ2-3, with D perhaps assigned TRBD1 or TRBD2 (6 bases each). Sequenced here: CD4+ or CD8+ T cells sorted from blood, sampled in a trial of the OX40 agonist ivuxolimab. The TCR originated in an adult with an advanced solid tumor such as melanoma, head and neck, liver or kidney cancer. The CDR3 DNA reads as TGTGCCAGCAGCCCCTTGGGGGGCAGATCCACAGATACGCAGTATTTT. Encoded protein: CASSPLGGRSTDTQYF.